Below, 27 T cell receptor beta chains from the same sample are listed, as sequenced in a study of OX40 agonist ivuxolimab in advanced cancers. The table came from immunoSEQ multiplex PCR; TCRdb's copy has only in-frame clones and leaves some out. The sample gives roughly 41,000 clones, roughly 90% of which show up once; roughly 5.2% is in the top ten. Here the sequenced sample was CD4+ or CD8+ T cells sorted from blood, taken in a trial of the OX40 agonist ivuxolimab. The receptors were sampled from an adult with an advanced solid tumor such as melanoma, head and neck, liver or kidney cancer.

The chain recombines TRBV21-1 with TRBJ1-5. TRBV21-1 corresponds to a pseudogene. This CDR3 region has 14 residues. Written as DNA, the CDR3 is TGTGCCAGCAGCAAAGACGGGGGGGTACAGCCCCAGCATTTT. Residues: CASSKDGGVQPQHF.

V and J are TRBV7-3 and TRBJ2-2; weak D call: TRBD2 (5 bases). This CDR3 has 11 residues. Looked up from germline, CDR1 is SGHTA and CDR2 is FQGTGA. CDR3 nucleotide sequence: TGTGCAGAGCGGCACACCGGGGAGCTGTTTTTT. Translation gives CAERHTGELFF.

The rearrangement uses TRBV7-6 and TRBJ1-1, with a possible D match to TRBD1 (5 bases). The ends were cut back, 2 bases at V and 0 bases at J, with 19 bases in the middle. The CDR3 totals 18 residues. Germline values: CDR1 SGHVS, CDR2 FNYEAQ. The CDR3 is CASSLFAGGGGMNTEAFF. CDR3 coding DNA: TGTGCCAGCAGCTTATTTGCGGGCGGGGGGGGAATGAACACTGAAGCTTTCTTT.

The genes are TRBV7-8 and TRBJ2-5; D ambiguous. This CDR3 has 16 amino acids. CDR1 and CDR2 from the germline V gene are SGHVS and FQNEAQ. The V end lost 5 bases, the J end lost 2 bases, and 18 bases lay between the germline ends. In nucleotides, the CDR3 is TGTGCCAGCAGCCACCTACGGGCCTCCACACAAGAGACCCAGTACTTC. Residues: CASSHLRASTQETQYF.

This chain links TRBV4-1 with TRBJ2-5; 8 bases align to TRBD2. V was pared by 4 bases and J by 2 bases, with 9 bases of the junction left unmatched. Per germline, CDR1 MGHRA and CDR2 YSYEKL. This CDR3 contains 16 residues. The CDR3, as DNA: TGCGCCAGCAGCCCCCCGGCACCTAGCGGGCAAGAGACCCAGTACTTC. Its translation: CASSPPAPSGQETQYF.

The chain has TRBV2 and TRBJ2-1; 8 positions match TRBD1. With V trimmed by 1 base and J by 14 bases, 10 bases remained unmatched. CDR1 is SNHLY, CDR2 FYNNEI, per germline. CDR3 length: 14 amino acids. The CDR3 loop reads CASSEGGQGALKFF. CDR3 in DNA: TGTGCCAGCAGTGAAGGGGGGCAGGGGGCGCTCAAGTTCTTC. Using reference TRBV2 and TRBJ2-1 for the parts outside the CDR3, the full variable domain is EPEVTQTPSHQVTQMGQEVILRCVPISNHLYFYWYRQILGQKVEFLVSFYNNEISEKSEIFDDQFSVERPDGSNFTLKIRSTKLEDSAMYFCASSEGGQGALKFFGPGTRLTVL.

This clone is medium-sized within its sample. The chain has TRBV6-1 and TRBJ2-7; the match to TRBD2 covers 8 bases. Germline loops: CDR1 MNHNS, CDR2 SASEGT. V lost 3 bases to trimming and J lost 5 bases; unmatched junction nucleotides: 9. The CDR3 consists of 15 residues. The CDR3 loop is CASSDKSGSGNEQYF. CDR3 in DNA: TGTGCCAGCAGTGATAAAAGCGGGAGTGGAAACGAGCAGTACTTC.

In this sample, this clone turned up once. This chain connects TRBV30 to TRBJ2-7, with D perhaps TRBD2 (6 bases). Trimming cost V 2 bases and J 4 bases, with 15 bases left between them. The CDR3 loop spans 14 amino acids. CDR1 GTSNPN and CDR2 SVGIG come from the germline V gene (reference sequence). The DNA of the CDR3 is TGTGCCTGGAGTTGGGGACTTTTTAGTTACGAGCAGTACTTC. This sequence encodes CAWSWGLFSYEQYF.

The chain recombines TRBV12-5 with TRBJ2-7; 11 bases are a match to TRBD1. The CDR3 totals 17 residues. V gave up 1 base and J gave up 4 bases; unmatched junction bases: 9. Germline V CDR1 and CDR2: LGHNT, FRNRAP. CDR3 in amino acids: CASGLGRTGGFSYEQYV. The DNA of the CDR3 is TGTGCTAGTGGTTTGGGCAGGACAGGGGGCTTCTCGTACGAGCAGTACGTC.

This clone was detected only once. One end of the junction does not line up with germline, which may come from a read error. This chain links TRBV7-7 with TRBJ2-5; 7 bases fit TRBD1. The germline gives CDR1 SSHAT, CDR2 FNYEAQ (reference sequence). This CDR3 has 17 residues. In nucleotides, the CDR3 is TGTGCTAGCAGCTTAGAACCCCCCGGGACAGTTCAAGAGACCCAGTACTTC. This sequence encodes CASSLEPPGTVQETQYF.

There are a few counts of this clone. The genes are TRBV29-1 and TRBJ2-5; a possible D gene is TRBD1 (5 bases). The V end lost 4 bases, the J end lost 5 bases, and 14 bases lay between the germline ends. The CDR3 runs 13 residues. Germline V gene data show CDR1 as SQVTM and CDR2 as ANQGSEA. This CDR3 is CSVGQNSVETQYF. CDR3 DNA sequence: TGCAGCGTTGGACAGAACTCGGTGGAGACCCAGTACTTC.

This chain connects TRBV28 to TRBJ2-7; TRBD2 aligns across 10 bases. The junction had 6 bases not matched to a gene; V was cut back by 5 bases and J by 2 bases. The CDR3 extends over 15 amino acids. CDR1 is MDHEN, CDR2 SYDVKM, per germline. The CDR3 region has the DNA TGTGCCAGCAGTACCCAGCGGGAGGGCCCCTACGAGCAGTACTTC. As protein: CASSTQREGPYEQYF.

The chain combines TRBV19 with TRBJ2-1; tentative D call: TRBD2 (7 bases). This CDR3 region has 14 residues. Germline V gene sequence: CDR1 LNHDA, CDR2 SQIVND (reference sequence). Trimming removed 3 bases at V and 6 bases at J, with 12 bases between. CDR3 nucleotide sequence: TGTGCCAGTAGTATTGGGGGGGCGGCCAATGAGCAGTTCTTC. Encoded protein: CASSIGGAANEQFF.

This chain uses TRBV6-5 with TRBJ2-7, with a weak D call TRBD2 (7 bases). The V end was cut by 2 bases, the J end by 7 bases, with 15 bases between. Germline V gene sequence: CDR1 MNHEY, CDR2 SVGAGI. This CDR3 has 14 amino acids. CDR3 nucleotide sequence: TGTGCCAGCAGTTACGCGGGGGCCAAGGGTGAGCAGTACGTC. Translating it yields CASSYAGAKGEQYV.

This clone came up a few times. The rearrangement links TRBV9 to TRBJ1-2, with D unclear. This CDR3 is 11 amino acids long. The V and J ends lost 4 bases and 8 bases respectively, with 9 bases between them. Germline values: CDR1 SGDLS, CDR2 YYNGEE. This chain's CDR3 is CASSRITGYTF. CDR3 nucleotides: TGTGCCAGCAGCAGGATCACGGGCTACACCTTC.

The V gene is TRBV6-5, the J gene TRBJ2-3; unclear D gene. Germline CDR1 reads MNHEY; CDR2 reads SVGAGI. This CDR3 region has 13 residues. Deletions cut 5 bases from V and 2 bases from J, with 8 bases between. The CDR3 protein is CASSIPLTDTQYF. The CDR3 region has the DNA TGTGCCAGCAGTATCCCCCTCACAGATACGCAGTATTTT.

The rearrangement joins TRBV30 to TRBJ2-2, with 8 bases matching TRBD2. CDR1 and CDR2 (germline): GTSNPN, SVGIG (reference sequence). This CDR3 is built from 21 residues. V dropped 2 bases and J dropped 3; count of bases not matched to a gene: 23. In DNA form, the CDR3 reads TGTGCCTGGAGTCCGAACAGAGCGGGAGACTCACCCCCCCGCTACACCGGGGAGCTGTTTTTT. Protein sequence: CAWSPNRAGDSPPRYTGELFF.

A single count supports this clone. This chain uses TRBV28 with TRBJ1-5, with D unclear. The CDR3 is 15 residues long. The ends were cut back, 2 bases at V and 0 bases at J, with 8 bases in the middle. The germline gives CDR1 MDHEN, CDR2 SYDVKM. CDR3 in DNA: TGTGCCAGCAGTTTACGACACCTTAGCAATCAGCCCCAGCATTTT. This codes for CASSLRHLSNQPQHF.

The chain recombines TRBV5-4 with TRBJ1-1, with D possibly matching TRBD1 (5 bases). Between the trimmed V and J ends, which lost 0 bases and 4 bases, there was a span of 7 bases. The CDR3 is made up of 13 amino acids. CDR1 and CDR2 from the germline V gene are SGHNT and YYREEE (reference sequence). The DNA of the CDR3 is TGTGCCAGCAGCTTGGGGGGCCTCACTGAAGCTTTCTTT. Translated: CASSLGGLTEAFF.

V usage is TRBV5-1 and J usage is TRBJ2-1; no reliable D call. Germline loops: CDR1 SGHRS, CDR2 YFSETQ. Trimming left V 7 bases short and J 0 bases short, with 14 bases between. CDR3 length: 15 residues. The CDR3 coding sequence is TGCGCCAGCGGGCTGGGCGCTTTCTCCTACAATGAGCAGTTCTTC. Protein sequence: CASGLGAFSYNEQFF.

The chain joins TRBV6-6 to TRBJ2-3; TRBD2 matches 10 bases. After removal of 6 bases from V and 5 bases from J, the junction contained 5 bases not matched to a gene. The CDR3 extends over 14 amino acids. Germline V gene sequence: CDR1 MNHNY, CDR2 SVGAGI (reference sequence). The CDR3 sequence: CASSSGTSEDTQYF. CDR3 in DNA: TGTGCCAGCAGCTCCGGGACTAGCGAAGATACGCAGTATTTT.

This chain uses TRBV5-4 with TRBJ2-1; possible D gene TRBD2, 7 bases. V was clipped by 6 bases and J by 8 bases, with 15 bases between them. This CDR3 has 13 residues. Germline CDR1 reads SGHNT; CDR2 reads YYREEE (reference sequence). The CDR3 loop reads CASTLGGAHEQFF. CDR3 nucleotide sequence: TGTGCCAGCACTCTGGGGGGGGCCCATGAGCAGTTCTTC. Using reference TRBV5-4 and TRBJ2-1 for the parts outside the CDR3, the full variable domain is ETGVTQSPTHLIKTRGQQVTLRCSSQSGHNTVSWYQQALGQGPQFIFQYYREEENGRGNFPPRFSGLQFPNYSSELNVNALELDDSALYLCASTLGGAHEQFFGPGTRLTVL.

V is TRBV5-5 and J is TRBJ1-4, with 11 bases lining up with TRBD1. V gave up 3 bases and J gave up 3 bases; unmatched junction bases: 7. The CDR3 consists of 17 residues. Germline CDR1 and CDR2: SGHKS and YYEKEE (reference sequence). The CDR3 DNA reads as TGTGCCAGCAGCTCAGGACCGGGACAGGGGGCTAATGAAAAACTGTTTTTT. The encoded protein is CASSSGPGQGANEKLFF.

For the CDR3, the DNA is TGCGCCAGCAGCCAAGGCACAGGGCGCGGAGCGGTCACCGGGGAGCTGTTTTTT. Amino acid sequence: CASSQGTGRGAVTGELFF. The rearrangement joins TRBV4-3 to TRBJ2-2; perhaps TRBD1 as D (6 bases). Germline values: CDR1 LGHNA, CDR2 YSLEER. This CDR3 spans 18 amino acids. Trimming took off 1 base at V and 4 bases at J, with 19 bases between the two ends.

The rearrangement joins TRBV7-2 to TRBJ1-2; possible D gene TRBD1, 6 bases. This CDR3 spans 15 amino acids. V was cut by 6 bases and J by 1 base, with 15 bases left in between. Germline loops: CDR1 SGHTA, CDR2 FQGNSA. Here the CDR3 DNA reads TGTGCCAGCAGACCCGACAGGCGATTTAACTATGGCTACACCTTC. Amino acids: CASRPDRRFNYGYTF.

This rearrangement joins TRBV19 to TRBJ1-2; D is uncertain. Looked up from germline, CDR1 is LNHDA and CDR2 is SQIVND (reference sequence). The CDR3 spans 15 residues. Trimming cost V 9 bases and J 3 bases, with 20 bases left between them. The CDR3 DNA reads as TGTGCCAGCCAAGGTAGGAGGGAGGCGGACTATGGCTACACCTTC. It is translated as CASQGRREADYGYTF.

The chain carries TRBV28 and TRBJ1-2; D unresolved. This CDR3 is 16 amino acids long. V was cut by 4 bases and J by 5 bases, with 20 bases left in between. Germline-derived CDR1 and CDR2 are MDHEN and SYDVKM. DNA for the CDR3: TGTGCCAGCAGTTCGGAAACACCGCCCGCCGCTTATGGCTACACCTTC. Translated: CASSSETPPAAYGYTF.